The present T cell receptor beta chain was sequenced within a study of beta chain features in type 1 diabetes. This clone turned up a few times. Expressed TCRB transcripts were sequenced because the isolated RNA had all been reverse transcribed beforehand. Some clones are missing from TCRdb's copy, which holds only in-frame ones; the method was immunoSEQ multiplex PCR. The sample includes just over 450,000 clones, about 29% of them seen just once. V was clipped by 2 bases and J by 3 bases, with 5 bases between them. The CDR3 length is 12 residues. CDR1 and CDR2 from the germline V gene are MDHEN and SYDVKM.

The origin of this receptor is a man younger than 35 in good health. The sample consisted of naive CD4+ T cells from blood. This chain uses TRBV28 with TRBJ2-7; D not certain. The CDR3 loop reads CASSLDGYEQYF. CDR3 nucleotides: TGTGCCAGCAGTTTAGACGGCTACGAGCAGTACTTC. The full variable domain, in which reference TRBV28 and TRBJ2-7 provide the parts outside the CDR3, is DVKVTQSSRYLVKRTGEKVFLECVQDMDHENMFWYRQDPGLGLRLIYFSYDVKMKEKGDIPEGYSVSREKKERFSLILESASTNQTSMYLCASSLDGYEQYFGPGTRLTVT.